The 30 T cell receptor beta chains reported below all come from one sample, sequenced in a study of radiotherapy plus CTLA-4 blockade in lung cancer. The data were produced by immunoSEQ multiplex PCR, yet TCRdb's version contains in-frame clones alone and is incomplete. The sample has about 97,000 clones, roughly 74% seen once. The specimen was peripheral blood, collected from a patient treated with radiotherapy plus ipilimumab. The origin of the receptors is a human donor with non-small cell lung cancer who had a partial response to radiotherapy plus ipilimumab. Some clones in this sample may be carry-over from other donors' samples.

The table lists this clone with a few counts. The chain links TRBV19 to TRBJ1-5; D uncertain. V lost 5 bases, J lost 5 bases, and 10 bases lay in between. CDR3 length: 13 amino acids. Looked up from germline, CDR1 is LNHDA and CDR2 is SQIVND (reference sequence). This chain's CDR3 is CASSQSTHQPQHF. In DNA, the CDR3 is TGTGCCAGTAGTCAGTCAACCCATCAGCCCCAGCATTTT.

This chain uses TRBV27 with TRBJ1-2; 11 bases agree with TRBD1. Germline V gives CDR1 MNHEY, CDR2 SMNVEV (reference sequence). Germline trimming cut 5 bases from V and 1 base from J; bases unmatched to any gene: 3. This CDR3 contains 15 residues. The CDR3, as DNA: TGTGCCAGCAGTCTGGGGACAGGGGGTAACTATGGCTACACCTTC. Translation: CASSLGTGGNYGYTF.

The chain has TRBV11-3 and TRBJ2-7; tentative D call: TRBD1 (6 bases). CDR3 length equals 15 residues. Per germline, CDR1 SGHNT and CDR2 YENEEA. V lost 1 base and J 1 base, leaving 11 bases between the germline ends. The CDR3 region is CASSLAGTQSYEQYF. The CDR3 DNA reads as TGTGCCAGCAGCTTAGCCGGGACACAATCCTACGAGCAGTACTTC.

The chain has TRBV6-1 and TRBJ2-7; the match to TRBD2 covers 11 bases. Germline V gene data show CDR1 as MNHNS and CDR2 as SASEGT. V lost 3 bases and J lost 3; bases outside the gene matches: 4. The CDR3 runs to 15 residues. This chain's CDR3 is CASSDVLAGVYEQYF. The CDR3 nucleotides are TGTGCCAGCAGTGACGTACTAGCGGGAGTCTACGAGCAGTACTTC.

Remarks on this clone: The sample contains more than one DNA sequence encoding this CDR3. The CDR3 DNA follows: TGCAGCGTAGGGACAGGCACTGGGGGTGGAGCTTTCTTT. Encoded protein: CSVGTGTGGGAFF. The chain recombines TRBV29-1 with TRBJ1-1; 8 nucleotides align to TRBD1. The V gene end was trimmed by 6 bases and the J gene end by 10 bases; junction bases not matched to a gene: 13. This CDR3 is 13 amino acids long. Germline CDR1 and CDR2: SQVTM and ANQGSEA. Complete variable domain (other parts from reference TRBV29-1 and TRBJ1-1): SAVISQKPSRDICQRGTSLTIQCQVDSQVTMMFWYRQQPGQSLTLIATANQGSEATYESGFVIDKFPISRPNLTFSTLTVSNMSPEDSSIYLCSVGTGTGGGAFFGQGTRLTVV.

J is TRBJ1-2 and V is TRBV27, with 7 nucleotides matching TRBD1. Germline V gene data show CDR1 as MNHEY and CDR2 as SMNVEV (reference sequence). J gave up 4 bases and V 5 bases, and 10 bases lay outside the gene matches. The CDR3 has 15 residues. The CDR3: CASSPTQTGRYGYTF. As DNA, the CDR3 is TGTGCCAGCAGTCCAACCCAGACAGGGCGCTATGGCTACACCTTC.

This chain uses TRBV5-8 with TRBJ2-5, with 7 bases identical to TRBD1. V shed 4 bases, J shed 2 bases, and the junction held 2 bases outside the gene matches. This CDR3 spans 13 amino acids. The V gene's germline CDR1 is SGHTS and CDR2 YDEGEE. Here the CDR3 reads CASSRDRQETQYF. In nucleotides, the CDR3 is TGTGCCAGCAGCCGGGACAGACAAGAGACCCAGTACTTC.

This clone was counted between two and nine times. This sequence joins TRBV19 and TRBJ1-2, with D unclear. This CDR3 contains 14 residues. V was cut by 4 bases and J by 4 bases, with 13 bases left in between. CDR1 and CDR2 (germline): LNHDA, SQIVND (reference sequence). CDR3: CASSTRQGVYGYTF. The CDR3 coding sequence is TGTGCCAGTAGTACCCGACAAGGCGTCTATGGCTACACCTTC.

This clone showed up many times. The chain links TRBV5-6 to TRBJ2-1; 12 nucleotides match TRBD2. This CDR3 spans 15 amino acids. Germline assignment: CDR1 SGHDT and CDR2 YYEEEE. Trimming at V came to 4 bases and at J to 5 bases, leaving 4 bases not matched to a gene. The CDR3 reads CASSRTSGTHNEQFF. The DNA of the CDR3 is TGTGCCAGCAGCCGGACTAGCGGGACGCACAATGAGCAGTTCTTC. Combining the CDR3 with reference TRBV5-6 and TRBJ2-1 gives the whole variable domain DAGVTQSPTHLIKTRGQQVTLRCSPKSGHDTVSWYQQALGQGPQFIFQYYEEEERQRGNFPDRFSGHQFPNYSSELNVNALLLGDSALYLCASSRTSGTHNEQFFGPGTRLTVL.

The J gene is TRBJ2-7, the V gene TRBV7-9, with TRBD2 matching 9 bases. Trimming at V came to 1 base and at J to 4 bases, leaving 8 bases not matched to a gene. The CDR3 is 16 residues long. Germline loops: CDR1 SEHNR, CDR2 FQNEAQ (reference sequence). The CDR3 nucleotides are TGTGCCAGCAGCTTAGGCCTAGCGGGATCCCCATACGAGCAGTACTTC. It encodes CASSLGLAGSPYEQYF.

The chain uses TRBV27 and TRBJ2-1, with 8 positions matching TRBD2. The J segment lost 2 bases and the V segment lost 5 bases, leaving 5 bases of the junction unmatched. CDR1 is MNHEY, CDR2 SMNVEV, per germline (reference sequence). The CDR3 has 15 amino acids. The CDR3 loop reads CASSLRGGTYNEQFF. CDR3 bases: TGTGCCAGCAGTCTCCGGGGGGGTACCTACAATGAGCAGTTCTTC.

The rearrangement uses TRBV6-5 and TRBJ1-1; no clear D gene. CDR1 and CDR2 (germline): MNHEY, SVGAGI. V lost 0 bases to trimming and J lost 5 bases, with 13 bases between them. The CDR3 sequence is 15 residues long. CDR3 loop: CASSYSRRVETEAFF. The CDR3 DNA sequence: TGTGCCAGCAGTTACTCGAGACGGGTAGAAACTGAAGCTTTCTTT.

The V and J genes are TRBV19 and TRBJ1-4; no firm D call. The CDR3 length is 13 residues. The germline gives CDR1 LNHDA, CDR2 SQIVND (reference sequence). Deletions cut 5 bases from V and 0 bases from J, with 4 bases between. Here the CDR3 DNA reads TGTGCCAGTAGTGTCACAACTAATGAAAAACTGTTTTTT. It encodes CASSVTTNEKLFF.

The chain is built from TRBV25-1 and TRBJ2-5; 12 nucleotides match TRBD2. This CDR3 has 15 amino acids. Germline CDR1 MGHDK, CDR2 SYGVNS. V lost 5 bases, J lost 4 bases, and 5 bases stayed unmatched. Here the CDR3 reads CASSKGLAGIETQYF. CDR3 in DNA: TGTGCCAGCAGTAAAGGACTAGCGGGAATAGAGACCCAGTACTTC.

This chain links TRBV7-6 with TRBJ2-2; a weak D match, TRBD2 (5 bases). The V end was cut by 4 bases, the J end by 2 bases, with 11 bases between. Germline CDR1 reads SGHVS; CDR2 reads FNYEAQ. There are 15 residues in the CDR3. CDR3 coding DNA: TGTGCCAGCAGCTATGGACTGGCTAACACCGGGGAGCTGTTTTTT. Translated: CASSYGLANTGELFF.

This clone was detected only a few times. The rearrangement links TRBV18 to TRBJ2-5; 8 bases match TRBD2. CDR1 KGHSH and CDR2 LQKENI come from the germline V gene. This CDR3 is built from 16 residues. V lost 4 bases and J lost 3; bases outside the gene matches: 10. CDR3 DNA: TGTGCCAGCTCACAACCGTTTAGGCGGGGGGAAGAGACCCAGTACTTC. Its translation is CASSQPFRRGEETQYF. Full variable domain (missing parts from reference TRBV18 and TRBJ2-5): NAGVMQNPRHLVRRRGQEARLRCSPMKGHSHVYWYRQLPEEGLKFMVYLQKENIIDESGMPKERFSAEFPKEGPSILRIQQVVRGDSAAYFCASSQPFRRGEETQYFGPGTRLLVL.

This clone was picked up a small number of times. The chain has TRBV6-5 and TRBJ2-1, with 8 bases identical to TRBD1. The CDR3 consists of 13 residues. J lost 2 bases, V lost 6 bases, and 0 bases had no gene match. The germline V gene has CDR1 MNHEY and CDR2 SVGAGI. This CDR3 reads CASRGQAYNEQFF. The DNA of the CDR3 is TGTGCCAGCAGGGGACAGGCCTACAATGAGCAGTTCTTC.

V is TRBV11-1 and J is TRBJ1-2; TRBD1 matches 9 bases. Germline V gene data show CDR1 as SGHAT and CDR2 as FQDESV (reference sequence). CDR3 length: 15 amino acids. With V trimmed by 5 bases and J by 2 bases, 6 bases remained unmatched. CDR3 DNA: TGTGCCAGCAGCCCCGGAGGACAGGGGAACTATGGCTACACCTTC. The encoded protein is CASSPGGQGNYGYTF.

The chain links TRBV2 to TRBJ2-5, with D possibly matching TRBD1 (6 bases). Germline lookup yields CDR1 SNHLY and CDR2 FYNNEI. The germline V and J ends were trimmed by 5 bases and 2 bases, with 12 bases remaining between them. The length of the CDR3 is 14 residues. CDR3 sequence: CASSSWTVQETQYF. The CDR3 DNA sequence: TGTGCCAGCAGTTCCTGGACAGTACAAGAGACCCAGTACTTC.

This clone has just one count. This chain uses TRBV15 with TRBJ2-1; 13 nucleotides agree with TRBD2. The germline V gene has CDR1 LNHNV and CDR2 YYDKDF (reference sequence). The CDR3 contains 16 residues. The trim removed 1 base at V and 6 bases at J, leaving 3 bases unmatched. CDR3 DNA: TGTGCCACCAGCAGAGGACTAGCGGGAGGAACCAATGAGCAGTTCTTC. Translated, it gives CATSRGLAGGTNEQFF.

Concerning this clone: The junction does not match germline at one end; this may be a read error. V and J are TRBV4-1 and TRBJ2-1, with D maybe TRBD2 (5 bases). CDR3 length: 12 amino acids. Germline V gives CDR1 MGHRA, CDR2 YSYEKL. The CDR3 DNA reads as TGCTCCAGGAGGCGGAAATACAATGAGCAGTTCTTC. This codes for CSRRRKYNEQFF.

The genes are TRBV7-2 and TRBJ2-1; the D gene is possibly TRBD1 (5 bases). Germline loops: CDR1 SGHTA, CDR2 FQGNSA. Trimming cost V 1 base and J 3 bases, with 10 bases left between them. The CDR3 length is 15 residues. The CDR3 here is CASSLETEVYNEQFF. In nucleotides, the CDR3 is TGTGCCAGCAGCTTAGAGACAGAAGTCTACAATGAGCAGTTCTTC.

The chain joins TRBV28 to TRBJ2-7; 11 bases match TRBD1. Germline V gene data show CDR1 as MDHEN and CDR2 as SYDVKM. This CDR3 is 16 amino acids long. The J segment lost 1 base and the V segment lost 6 bases, leaving 8 bases of the junction unmatched. CDR3 nucleotide sequence: TGTGCCAGCAGAGACACCGGGACAGGGGGATCCTACGAGCAGTACTTC. This codes for CASRDTGTGGSYEQYF.

Details on this clone: Other DNA sequences from this sample encode an identical CDR3 as well. The chain couples TRBV13 to TRBJ2-5; tentative D call: TRBD2 (5 bases). The CDR3 totals 13 residues. The germline CDR1 and CDR2 sequences are PRHDT and FYEKMQ (reference sequence). CDR3 sequence: CAAASRYQETQYF. The CDR3 DNA reads TGTGCTGCGGCTAGCAGGTACCAAGAGACCCAGTACTTC. Full variable domain (outside the CDR3, taken from reference TRBV13 and TRBJ2-5): AAGVIQSPRHLIKEKRETATLKCYPIPRHDTVYWYQQGPGQDPQFLISFYEKMQSDKGSIPDRFSAQQFSDYHSELNMSSLELGDSALYFCAAASRYQETQYFGPGTRLLVL.

This clone has more than one count but fewer than ten. The CDR3 DNA sequence: TGCGCCAGCAGTGATAACAGCAATCTCAATGAGCAGTTCTTC. Translated: CASSDNSNLNEQFF. V and J are TRBV10-1 and TRBJ2-1; D is unclear. The germline V gene encodes CDR1 WNHNN and CDR2 SYGVQD (reference sequence). The CDR3 length is 14 residues. Trimming shortened V by 3 bases and J by 6 bases, and 12 bases separated the two germline ends.

This chain connects TRBV7-8 to TRBJ2-7; D is perhaps TRBD1 (6 bases). V was shortened by 4 bases and J by 2 bases, with 12 bases between the two germline ends. This CDR3 region has 14 residues. Germline loops: CDR1 SGHVS, CDR2 FQNEAQ. For the CDR3, the DNA is TGTGCCAGCAGCTACGGAGGACAGCCCTACGAGCAGTACTTC. It codes for CASSYGGQPYEQYF.

The chain uses TRBV7-9 and TRBJ2-7; 9 positions agree with TRBD2. V was clipped by 8 bases and J by 3 bases; unmatched bases: 11. Germline V lookup: CDR1 SEHNR, CDR2 FQNEAQ (reference sequence). This CDR3 region has 15 residues. CDR3 protein: CASGRAGGKFYEQYF. CDR3 DNA sequence: TGTGCCAGCGGAAGAGCGGGGGGCAAATTCTACGAGCAGTACTTC.

The J gene is TRBJ2-4, the V gene TRBV19, with TRBD2 identical over 9 bases. The germline gives CDR1 LNHDA, CDR2 SQIVND (reference sequence). V lost 6 bases and J lost 9; bases outside the gene matches: 12. This CDR3 comprises 15 residues. The CDR3 protein is CASSPRGAGGGIQYF. The CDR3 coding sequence is TGTGCCAGTAGCCCTCGGGGAGCGGGGGGTGGCATTCAGTACTTC.

J is TRBJ2-7 and V is TRBV4-3; TRBD2 is a possible D gene (6 bases). Germline V gene lookup returns CDR1 LGHNA and CDR2 YSLEER. The V end lost 0 bases, the J end lost 0 bases, and 12 bases lay between the germline ends. CDR3 length equals 16 residues. CDR3 bases: TGCGCCAGCAGCCAAGACCCCTGGAGGGGCTCCTACGAGCAGTACTTC. Protein sequence: CASSQDPWRGSYEQYF.

The chain joins TRBV5-1 to TRBJ2-3; TRBD2 agrees at 7 bases. Trimming cost V 0 bases and J 1 base; bases outside gene matches: 2. The CDR3 loop spans 15 amino acids. Germline values: CDR1 SGHRS, CDR2 YFSETQ. CDR3 sequence reads: CASSLASGGTDTQYF. The CDR3 nucleotides are TGCGCCAGCAGCTTGGCTAGCGGCGGCACAGATACGCAGTATTTT.